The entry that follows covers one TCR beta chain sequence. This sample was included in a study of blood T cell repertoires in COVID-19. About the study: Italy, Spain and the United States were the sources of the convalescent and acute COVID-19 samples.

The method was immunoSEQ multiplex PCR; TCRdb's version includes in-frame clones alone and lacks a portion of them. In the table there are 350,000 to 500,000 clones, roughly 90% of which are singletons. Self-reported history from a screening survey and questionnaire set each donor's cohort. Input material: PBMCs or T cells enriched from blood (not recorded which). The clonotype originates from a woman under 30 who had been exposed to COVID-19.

The DNA for the CDR3 is TGCGCCAGCAGCTATAACAGGAGCCCAGATACGCAGTATTTT. Translating it yields CASSYNRSPDTQYF. V usage is TRBV5-1 and J usage is TRBJ2-3; D possibly corresponds to TRBD1 (5 bases). CDR1 is SGHRS, CDR2 YFSETQ, per germline. V shed 3 bases and J shed 4 bases, with 12 bases lying between them. The CDR3 spans 14 residues. Full variable domain (missing parts from reference TRBV5-1 and TRBJ2-3): KAGVTQTPRYLIKTRGQQVTLSCSPISGHRSVSWYQQTPGQGLQFLFEYFSETQRNKGNFPGRFSGRQFSNSRSEMNVSTLELGDSALYLCASSYNRSPDTQYFGPGTRLTVL.